Following are 19 T cell receptor beta chains from one sample sequenced in a study of shared T cell receptors in the human thymus. Libraries were prepared by immunoSEQ multiplex PCR; TCRdb keeps only in-frame clonotypes and omits some of them. This sample has about 660,000 clones; approximately 87% occur once, and the top ten carry roughly 0.0094%. The data also belong to a second study, concerning human thymus T cells.

Sequencing used thymocytes. These receptors all stem from a boy under two years old with a congenital heart defect.

The V call is TRBV7-4, the J call TRBJ1-1; 9 nucleotides line up with TRBD1. The J segment lost 12 bases and the V segment lost 2 bases, leaving 7 bases of the junction unmatched. The CDR3 contains 13 residues. Germline V gene sequence: CDR1 SGHVT, CDR2 SQSDAQ. CDR3 sequence (DNA): TGTGCCAGCAGCTTATGGGACAGGGCCGAACCTTTCTTT. Translating it yields CASSLWDRAEPFF.

This clone has just one count. The chain has TRBV28 and TRBJ2-1; 11 bases match TRBD2. Germline V gene sequence: CDR1 MDHEN, CDR2 SYDVKM. This CDR3 region has 16 residues. Trimming cost V 4 bases and J 10 bases; bases outside gene matches: 12. The CDR3 bases are TGTGCCAGCAGTTGGGAGATGGGACTAGCGGAAGGGGAGCAGTTCTTC. It is translated as CASSWEMGLAEGEQFF.

The gene calls are TRBV18 and TRBJ2-2; possibly TRBD1 for D (6 bases). V lost 0 bases and J 5 bases, leaving 13 bases between the germline ends. Germline V gene lookup returns CDR1 KGHSH and CDR2 LQKENI. The length of the CDR3 is 16 residues. CDR3 DNA: TGTGCCAGCTCACCACCGGGCTGTCAGGGGACCGGGGAGCTGTTTTTT. Translation gives CASSPPGCQGTGELFF.

The CDR3 region has the DNA TGTGCCAGCAGTGCATATCCGGGGCTGAAGACTAGCGGGCCGCGCACAGATACGCAGTATTTT. It specifies CASSAYPGLKTSGPRTDTQYF. The J gene is TRBJ2-3, the V gene TRBV28, with TRBD2 identical over 10 bases. The germline gives CDR1 MDHEN, CDR2 SYDVKM. Trimming took 5 bases from V and 1 from J; bases not matched to a gene: 21. This CDR3 has 21 amino acids.

This clone was found a few times. Other nucleotide sequences in the sample specify the same CDR3. The chain recombines TRBV20-1 with TRBJ2-3, with D tentatively TRBD2 (5 bases). V was shortened by 6 bases and J by 6 bases, with 10 bases between the two germline ends. The CDR3 consists of 11 residues. Germline V lookup: CDR1 DFQATT, CDR2 SNEGSKA (reference sequence). CDR3 DNA: TGCAGTGCCCGGGGTAGGGATACGCAGTATTTT. Its translation is CSARGRDTQYF.

This chain links TRBV28 with TRBJ1-3; perhaps TRBD1 as D (6 bases). The CDR3 consists of 16 residues. Germline V gene data show CDR1 as MDHEN and CDR2 as SYDVKM. Trimming removed 5 bases at V and 0 bases at J, with 14 bases between. The CDR3 region has the DNA TGTGCCAGCAGTGAACAGGGTAGAGTCTCTGGAAACACCATATATTTT. It encodes CASSEQGRVSGNTIYF.

The rearrangement uses TRBV29-1 and TRBJ2-1, with 13 positions matching TRBD2. Germline V gene data show CDR1 as SQVTM and CDR2 as ANQGSEA. This CDR3 contains 14 residues. The V gene end was trimmed by 6 bases and the J gene end by 4 bases; junction bases not matched to a gene: 3. The CDR3 DNA reads TGCAGCGTGCCGGGACTAGCGGGGTACAATGAGCAGTTCTTC. Amino acids: CSVPGLAGYNEQFF.

This chain links TRBV5-4 with TRBJ1-1, with TRBD1 identical over 7 bases. CDR3 length: 16 amino acids. CDR1 and CDR2 (germline): SGHNT, YYREEE (reference sequence). V lost 6 bases and J lost 0; bases outside the gene matches: 11. The CDR3 nucleotides read TGTGCCAGCAACAAGGGGGCACCGAGGATGAACACTGAAGCTTTCTTT. This translates into CASNKGAPRMNTEAFF.

The V and J genes are TRBV15 and TRBJ1-5, with D possibly TRBD1 on 6 matching bases. The CDR3 contains 16 residues. CDR1 and CDR2 from the germline V gene are LNHNV and YYDKDF (reference sequence). Trimming removed 0 bases from V and 5 bases from J, with 14 bases in between. The chain's CDR3 is CATSRDPGGAYQPQHF. In nucleotides, the CDR3 is TGTGCCACCAGCAGAGACCCCGGGGGGGCGTATCAGCCCCAGCATTTT.

The chain is built from TRBV7-8 and TRBJ1-1; a weak D match, TRBD1 (5 bases). Germline V gene sequence: CDR1 SGHVS, CDR2 FQNEAQ. V was cut by 1 base and J by 0 bases, with 15 bases left in between. The CDR3 spans 17 residues. The DNA for the CDR3 is TGTGCCAGCAGCTTAGAAGGGGCACATAAAATGAACACTGAAGCTTTCTTT. This gives the protein CASSLEGAHKMNTEAFF.

The rearrangement joins TRBV2 to TRBJ1-1, with 9 bases fitting TRBD1. This CDR3 has 16 amino acids. V lost 7 bases and J lost 0; bases outside the gene matches: 9. Germline CDR1 reads SNHLY; CDR2 reads FYNNEI. The CDR3 nucleotides read TGTGCCAGCACCAAGGACAGGGGAGGAGTGAACACTGAAGCTTTCTTT. Translating gives CASTKDRGGVNTEAFF.

The rearrangement joins TRBV6-6 to TRBJ1-5, with TRBD1 matching 8 bases. The CDR3 contains 15 residues. Germline CDR1 MNHNY, CDR2 SVGAGI (reference sequence). V lost 3 bases and J lost 5; bases outside the gene matches: 6. The CDR3 DNA follows: TGTGCCAGCAGTTATGGGGCAGGGGGCCATCAGCCCCAGCATTTT. This sequence encodes CASSYGAGGHQPQHF.

The V gene is TRBV5-1, the J gene TRBJ2-3; TRBD1 might be the D (7 bases). The germline gives CDR1 SGHRS, CDR2 YFSETQ. CDR3 size: 19 residues. Trimming took 1 base from V and 1 from J, leaving 22 bases between them. The CDR3 loop reads CASSLQSSRGQRGTDTQYF. The DNA for the CDR3 is TGCGCCAGCAGCTTGCAGTCGAGCCGGGGACAGCGGGGCACAGATACGCAGTATTTT. The variable domain in full, with the rest retrieved from reference TRBV5-1 and TRBJ2-3, is KAGVTQTPRYLIKTRGQQVTLSCSPISGHRSVSWYQQTPGQGLQFLFEYFSETQRNKGNFPGRFSGRQFSNSRSEMNVSTLELGDSALYLCASSLQSSRGQRGTDTQYFGPGTRLTVL.

J is TRBJ2-6 and V is TRBV11-1; TRBD1 might be the D (7 bases). This CDR3 comprises 17 residues. Germline lookup yields CDR1 SGHAT and CDR2 FQDESV (reference sequence). Trimming removed 5 bases from V and 0 bases from J, with 14 bases in between. The CDR3 is CASSAGQPSSGANVLTF. The DNA for the CDR3 is TGTGCCAGCAGCGCGGGACAGCCGAGCTCTGGGGCCAACGTCCTGACTTTC.

This clone was seen once. The J gene is TRBJ1-2, the V gene TRBV2; 7 nucleotides agree with TRBD1. The CDR3 has 13 residues. Germline trimming cut 10 bases from V and 7 bases from J; bases unmatched to any gene: 12. The germline gives CDR1 SNHLY, CDR2 FYNNEI. The CDR3 DNA reads TGTGCCAATAGGGGGCAGGGGGATTGTGGCTACACCTTC. This translates into CANRGQGDCGYTF.

V usage is TRBV6-5 and J usage is TRBJ2-1, with a possible D match to TRBD2 (6 bases). The CDR3 is 15 amino acids. CDR1 and CDR2 from the germline V gene are MNHEY and SVGAGI. Trimming took 2 bases from V and 2 from J, leaving 10 bases between them. The CDR3 spells CASSYKRTTYNEQFF. CDR3 DNA: TGTGCCAGCAGTTACAAAAGGACTACCTACAATGAGCAGTTCTTC.

The chain links TRBV7-6 to TRBJ2-5, with D maybe TRBD2 (5 bases). This CDR3 has 15 amino acids. The germline V and J ends were trimmed by 3 bases and 5 bases, with 16 bases remaining between them. CDR1 SGHVS and CDR2 FNYEAQ come from the germline V gene. This chain's CDR3 is CASSFIEGWWETQYF. The CDR3 region has the DNA TGTGCCAGCAGCTTTATCGAGGGTTGGTGGGAGACCCAGTACTTC.

This clone was seen more than once but under ten times. The gene calls are TRBV6-1 and TRBJ1-5, with 8 bases fitting TRBD1. The CDR3 is 14 amino acids. Germline lookup yields CDR1 MNHNS and CDR2 SASEGT. The J segment lost 5 bases and the V segment lost 7 bases, leaving 7 bases of the junction unmatched. The CDR3 loop reads CASTADRAYQPQHF. CDR3 nucleotides: TGTGCCAGCACAGCGGACAGGGCGTATCAGCCCCAGCATTTT.

This chain connects TRBV7-8 to TRBJ2-3; TRBD2 matches 7 bases. The J segment lost 10 bases and the V segment lost 4 bases, leaving 20 bases of the junction unmatched. The CDR3 spans 17 residues. Germline V gene sequence: CDR1 SGHVS, CDR2 FQNEAQ. This CDR3 is CASSWGQREKSLVAQYF. CDR3 nucleotides: TGTGCCAGCAGCTGGGGCCAGCGGGAAAAGTCCTTGGTAGCGCAGTATTTT.